Following are 26 T cell receptor beta chains from one sample sequenced in a study of read filtering for tumor transcriptome and immune sequencing. Molecular barcoded adaptors covering alpha/delta and beta/gamma chains were used on around 400 ng RNA. TCRdb reanalysed the reads using MiXCR and keeps one entry per CDR3 protein. The sample lists 75,000 to 95,000 distinct CDR3 sequences; 20% to 25% were seen once. Sample: a population of CD138-negative cells sorted from bone marrow. These receptor sequences come from a donor at least 40 years old with multiple myeloma.

Note on this clonotype: A much bigger clone sits one base away, suggesting this may be a read error. The V call is TRBV11-2, the J call TRBJ2-5; D possibly uses TRBD1 or TRBD2 (5 bases each). Germline V CDR1 and CDR2: SGHAT, FQNNGV. V was shortened by 1 base and J by 2 bases, with 8 bases between the two germline ends. This CDR3 has 14 amino acids. CDR3 amino acids: CASSLGWGQETQYF. The CDR3, as DNA: TGTGCCAGCAGCTTAGGTTGGGGGCAAGAGACCCAGTACTTC.

Comments on this clonotype: This may stem from a read error, because a much larger clone lies one nucleotide away. Written as DNA, the CDR3 is TGTGCCAGCGGCTTATCTAGCGGGATTTACAATGAGCAGTTCTTC. This translates into CASGLSSGIYNEQFF. The chain is built from TRBV7-9 and TRBJ2-1; 9 bases align to TRBD2. Looked up from germline, CDR1 is SEHNR and CDR2 is FQNEAQ (reference sequence). The CDR3 length is 15 residues. The full variable domain, completed using reference TRBV7-9 and TRBJ2-1, is DTGVSQNPRHKITKRGQNVTFRCDPISEHNRLYWYRQTLGQGPEFLTYFQNEAQLEKSRLLSDRFSAERPKGSFSTLEIQRTEQGDSAMYLCASGLSSGIYNEQFFGPGTRLTVL.

On this clonotype: A single base separates this from a much larger clone, so it may be a read error. This chain links TRBV5-1 with TRBJ2-5, with D maybe TRBD2 (6 bases). Germline assignment: CDR1 SGHRS and CDR2 YFSETQ. The CDR3 is made up of 14 amino acids. V was pared by 6 bases and J by 2 bases, with 14 bases between. The CDR3 DNA is TGCGCCAGCATCGTAGGGACTTTTCAAGAGACCCAGTACTTC. Its protein product is CASIVGTFQETQYF.

This clonotype was found a few times. This rearrangement joins TRBV28 to TRBJ1-1; the D gene is possibly TRBD1 (5 bases). The V end was cut by 5 bases, the J end by 8 bases, with 12 bases between. Germline V gene data show CDR1 as MDHEN and CDR2 as SYDVKM. This CDR3 spans 12 amino acids. In nucleotides, the CDR3 is TGTGCCAGCAGTAGGGATAGGGACGAAGCTTTCTTT. This codes for CASSRDRDEAFF.

This clonotype has ten or more counts. The chain has TRBV28 and TRBJ2-7, with 9 bases identical to TRBD1. This CDR3 has 15 amino acids. Per germline, CDR1 MDHEN and CDR2 SYDVKM. V shed 4 bases and J 2 bases; nucleotides not matched to a gene: 6. The CDR3 nucleotides are TGTGCCAGCAGTTCGCCGGGACAGGGTCCCTACGAGCAGTACTTC. It specifies CASSSPGQGPYEQYF. Supplemented by reference TRBV28 and TRBJ2-7, the full variable domain reads DVKVTQSSRYLVKRTGEKVFLECVQDMDHENMFWYRQDPGLGLRLIYFSYDVKMKEKGDIPEGYSVSREKKERFSLILESASTNQTSMYLCASSSPGQGPYEQYFGPGTRLTVT.

Many counts were recorded for this clonotype. The chain uses TRBV25-1 and TRBJ2-5; D not resolved. This CDR3 is built from 12 residues. V lost 5 bases and J 0 bases, leaving 4 bases between the germline ends. The V gene's germline CDR1 is MGHDK and CDR2 SYGVNS. The DNA of the CDR3 is TGTGCCAGCAGTCGGAACCAAGAGACCCAGTACTTC. Encoded protein: CASSRNQETQYF.

A note on this clonotype: Compared with germline, one end of the junction differs, possibly owing to a read error. The chain is built from TRBV7-7 and TRBJ2-5; 8 bases are a match to TRBD2. The V gene's germline CDR1 is SSHAT and CDR2 FNYEAQ (reference sequence). This CDR3 has 14 amino acids. In DNA form, the CDR3 reads TGTGCTAGCAGCCAGGGGACTAGTGGGGAGACCCAGTACTTC. It specifies CASSQGTSGETQYF.

The sample holds one count of this clonotype. A much larger clonotype is one base distant, so this may be a read error. CDR3 region: CASSRQAVGAFF. In nucleotides, the CDR3 is TGTGCCAGCAGCCGACAGGCGGTGGGGGCTTTCTTT. This sequence joins TRBV5-6 and TRBJ1-1; D may be TRBD1 (6 bases). V was cut by 4 bases and J by 11 bases, with 15 bases left in between. The CDR3 runs 12 residues. Germline values: CDR1 SGHDT, CDR2 YYEEEE.

This clonotype was seen many times. The chain has TRBV5-1 and TRBJ2-1, with TRBD2 matching over 9 bases. The CDR3 has 14 residues. CDR1 SGHRS and CDR2 YFSETQ come from the germline V gene. The V segment lost 0 bases and the J segment 6 bases; nucleotides outside the gene matches: 1. In DNA, the CDR3 is TGCGCCAGCAGCTTGGTAGCGGGGGTCAATGAGCAGTTCTTC. This encodes CASSLVAGVNEQFF.

A single count supports this clonotype. A read error is likely, as this CDR3 ends without the conserved phenylalanine or tryptophan. This chain joins TRBV2 and TRBJ2-2; perhaps D is TRBD1 or TRBD2 (5 bases each). CDR3 length equals 17 residues. Germline-derived CDR1 and CDR2 are SNHLY and FYNNEI. V shed 1 base and J shed 13 bases, with 25 bases lying between them. Here the CDR3 DNA reads TGTGCCAGCAGTGAAGTCGTAATGGACTCACCCGGGACGGGGCTGTTTCTT. Residues: CASSEVVMDSPGTGLFL.

This clonotype was found many times. The rearrangement uses TRBV6-5 and TRBJ1-1; a weak D match, TRBD1 (6 bases). CDR1 and CDR2 from the germline V gene are MNHEY and SVGAGI. This CDR3 is 14 amino acids long. With 6 bases removed from V and 4 bases from J, the gap between germline ends came to 15 bases. The chain's CDR3 is CASRAGGRGTEAFF. The CDR3 nucleotides read TGTGCCAGCAGGGCCGGGGGGCGAGGCACTGAAGCTTTCTTT.

This clonotype showed up many times. The chain links TRBV5-1 to TRBJ1-1; D not resolved. The germline V gene encodes CDR1 SGHRS and CDR2 YFSETQ. The CDR3 has 18 residues. Trimming took off 1 base at V and 0 bases at J, with 19 bases between the two ends. The CDR3 DNA reads TGCGCCAGCAGCTTGAAGGGTGTCAAAGGGAACCTGAACACTGAAGCTTTCTTT. Amino acids: CASSLKGVKGNLNTEAFF.

In this sample, this clonotype turned up many times. The chain is built from TRBV6-2 or TRBV6-3 and TRBJ2-1, with TRBD1 matching over 7 bases. The CDR3 covers 15 residues. CDR1 is MNHEY, CDR2 SVGEGT, per germline. V dropped 8 bases and J dropped 4; count of bases not matched to a gene: 11. The CDR3 bases are TGTGCCAGCCAGGGGGAAGGACTGAGATACAATGAGCAGTTCTTC. Its protein product is CASQGEGLRYNEQFF.

Worth noting for this clonotype: One junction end does not reproduce the germline sequence, and a read error may be involved. The V call is TRBV5-1, the J call TRBJ2-5; the match to TRBD1 covers 8 bases. The germline V gene has CDR1 SGHRS and CDR2 YFSETQ. The CDR3 has 14 amino acids. This chain's CDR3 is CASSFTTGGETQYF. The CDR3, as DNA: TGTGCCAGCAGTTTTACCACAGGGGGGGAGACCCAGTACTTC.

As concerns this clonotype: A much larger clone differs by one base, so this may be a read error. The chain couples TRBV7-2 to TRBJ2-7; TRBD2 matches 7 bases. The CDR3 is 14 amino acids. CDR1 is SGHTA and CDR2 is FQGNSA in the germline V gene. V shed 4 bases, J shed 6 bases, and the junction held 9 bases outside the gene matches. The CDR3 sequence: CASSSSAGVSEQYF. CDR3 in DNA: TGTGCCAGCAGCTCTAGCGCGGGGGTTTCCGAGCAGTACTTC.

This clonotype was picked up a small number of times. V and J are TRBV6-5 and TRBJ2-2, with TRBD1 identical over 7 bases. Trimming at V came to 8 bases and at J to 7 bases, leaving 13 bases not matched to a gene. CDR1 and CDR2 from the germline V gene are MNHEY and SVGAGI. The CDR3 has 15 amino acids. CDR3 amino acids: CASSTLPQGVGELFF. DNA for the CDR3: TGTGCCAGCTCCACCCTTCCTCAGGGGGTCGGGGAGCTGTTTTTT.

With respect to this clonotype: Sequence at one end of the junction differs from germline and may be a read error. This sequence joins TRBV12-3 or TRBV12-4 and TRBJ1-1, with 7 positions matching TRBD1. The CDR3 is made up of 14 amino acids. The CDR3 coding sequence is TGTGCCAGTAGTGAGGGACAGAGGAACACTGTAGCTTTCTTT. Translated: CASSEGQRNTVAFF.

This clonotype was recorded many times. This sequence joins TRBV5-4 and TRBJ2-5, with 10 bases identical to TRBD2. Germline-derived CDR1 and CDR2 are SGHNT and YYREEE (reference sequence). V dropped 3 bases and J dropped 3; count of bases not matched to a gene: 2. This CDR3 is built from 14 residues. CDR3 in DNA: TGTGCCAGCAGCTCTAGCGGGGGCGAAGAGACCCAGTACTTC. Its protein product is CASSSSGGEETQYF.

This clonotype appeared many times. The V and J genes are TRBV9 and TRBJ2-1, with 10 nucleotides matching TRBD2. Trimming removed 3 bases from V and 7 bases from J; junction bases left unmatched: 4. The CDR3 runs 14 residues. Germline V CDR1 and CDR2: SGDLS, YYNGEE. The CDR3 bases are TGTGCCAGCAGCGCGGGACTAGCGAGGAATGAGCAGTTCTTC. This sequence encodes CASSAGLARNEQFF.

The chain links TRBV5-1 to TRBJ2-1; 9 bases fit TRBD2. This CDR3 region has 16 residues. Germline CDR1 SGHRS, CDR2 YFSETQ. The ends lost 5 bases at V and 6 bases at J; junction bases unmatched: 12. The CDR3 reads CASSAGGGLLINEQFF. DNA for the CDR3: TGCGCCAGCAGTGCGGGGGGGGGTCTTTTAATCAATGAGCAGTTCTTC.

This clonotype was seen ten or more times. The J gene is TRBJ1-1, the V gene TRBV20-1, with a weak D call TRBD1 (5 bases). The CDR3 is made up of 14 amino acids. In germline, CDR1 is DFQATT, CDR2 SNEGSKA (reference sequence). Deletions cut 6 bases from V and 5 bases from J, with 19 bases between. The CDR3 sequence is CSAPAAGRTTEAFF. As DNA, the CDR3 is TGCAGTGCCCCGGCGGCAGGGAGGACGACTGAAGCTTTCTTT.

This clonotype was detected ten times or more. J is TRBJ1-1 and V is TRBV7-9; D uncertain. The CDR3 is 16 residues long. V shed 2 bases and J shed 1 base, with 14 bases lying between them. The germline gives CDR1 SEHNR, CDR2 FQNEAQ (reference sequence). The CDR3 sequence: CASSLSPKGRNTEAFF. The CDR3 DNA reads TGTGCCAGCAGCTTATCCCCTAAGGGAAGGAACACTGAAGCTTTCTTT.

Turning to this clonotype: A read error is likely, as this CDR3 ends without the conserved phenylalanine or tryptophan. The chain carries TRBV28 and TRBJ2-7; 8 bases match TRBD2. Germline V CDR1 and CDR2: MDHEN, SYDVKM. V dropped 2 bases and J dropped 6; count of bases not matched to a gene: 6. This CDR3 has 14 amino acids. The CDR3 spells CASSLGPGGSEQYS. CDR3 nucleotide sequence: TGTGCCAGCAGTTTAGGACCGGGAGGGTCCGAGCAGTACTCC.

This clonotype was counted many times. V and J are TRBV29-1 and TRBJ1-1; a weak D match, TRBD1 (6 bases). The CDR3 is made up of 12 amino acids. The germline V gene encodes CDR1 SQVTM and CDR2 ANQGSEA. V gave up 3 bases and J gave up 1 base, with 6 bases separating them. CDR3 sequence reads: CSVETGNTEAFF. In DNA, the CDR3 is TGCAGCGTTGAGACAGGGAACACTGAAGCTTTCTTT.

The table lists this clonotype with many counts. The gene calls are TRBV7-8 and TRBJ2-2, with D unresolved. The CDR3 runs to 14 residues. Trimming pared 3 bases from V and 0 bases from J, leaving 5 bases between. The germline V gene encodes CDR1 SGHVS and CDR2 FQNEAQ. The CDR3 DNA sequence: TGTGCCAGCAGCTTTGATTCGAACACCGGGGAGCTGTTTTTT. Residues: CASSFDSNTGELFF.

This clonotype was found a few times. The V and J genes are TRBV7-2 and TRBJ2-7; 12 bases line up with TRBD1. Germline assignment: CDR1 SGHTA and CDR2 FQGNSA. The CDR3 covers 18 residues. Germline trimming cut 5 bases from V and 3 bases from J; bases unmatched to any gene: 14. The CDR3: CASSPRGPGQGALYEQYF. As DNA, the CDR3 is TGTGCCAGCAGCCCGAGAGGCCCGGGACAGGGGGCCCTCTACGAGCAGTACTTC.